This T cell receptor beta chain originates from a study of cytomegalovirus exposure and HLA in healthy donors. Whole-study findings and limits: The study found most TCR sequences rare, yet found some public TCRs in many donors. HLA restriction was apparent for most CMV-associated TCR beta chains in a later analysis. A later analysis showed TCR association rates differing by HLA locus, peaking at DRB1 and lowest at HLA-C.

Germline V gene data show CDR1 as SGDLS and CDR2 as YYNGEE. This CDR3 comprises 16 residues. Trimming stripped 0 bases from V and 5 bases from J, with 15 bases between. Amplification used 60 Vbeta primers and 13 Jbeta primers. The protocol was immunoSEQ multiplex PCR, while the TCRdb copy is restricted to in-frame clones and leaves out a portion. The sample has approximately 220,000 clones, approximately 88% seen once. This clone came up once. Its antigen remains unidentified. Likely unrecorded immune exposures existed in these nominally healthy donors. The sample comprised PBMCs. The rearrangement uses TRBV9 and TRBJ2-1, with D maybe TRBD1 (5 bases). The receptor was derived from a boy between 2 and 10 years old in good health and CMV-seronegative. CDR3 residues: CASSVASQGRDNEQFF. The CDR3 bases are TGTGCCAGCAGCGTAGCCAGCCAGGGTCGGGACAATGAGCAGTTCTTC.